Listed here are 18 T cell receptor beta chains from one sample, sequenced in a study of OX40 agonist ivuxolimab in advanced cancers. Only in-frame clones appear in the TCRdb table, and some are missing; sequencing was by immunoSEQ multiplex PCR. The repertoire includes about 50,000 clones, about 81% of them detected once, and around 7.1% sits in the top ten. The source material was CD4+ or CD8+ T cells sorted from blood, sampled in a trial of the OX40 agonist ivuxolimab. All receptors derive from an adult with an advanced solid tumor such as melanoma, head and neck, liver or kidney cancer.

The genes are TRBV6-4 and TRBJ2-1; no definite D call. From germline, CDR1 is MRHNA and CDR2 SNTAGT. CDR3 length: 14 residues. V was cut by 1 base and J by 5 bases, with 9 bases left in between. In DNA form, the CDR3 reads TGTGCCAGCAGTGACTTAGGCGCCAACAATGAGCAGTTCTTC. Residues: CASSDLGANNEQFF.

The chain combines TRBV29-1 with TRBJ2-7, with D uncertain. CDR1 and CDR2 from the germline V gene are SQVTM and ANQGSEA. V lost 6 bases and J 5 bases, leaving 11 bases between the germline ends. The CDR3 covers 11 residues. The CDR3 sequence: CSVRLEDEQYF. The CDR3, as DNA: TGCAGCGTGCGCCTAGAGGACGAGCAGTACTTC.

This clone was recorded only once. This rearrangement joins TRBV6-4 to TRBJ1-2; possibly TRBD1 for D (6 bases). The CDR3 is made up of 19 amino acids. Germline CDR1 is MRHNA and CDR2 is SNTAGT. Trimming stripped 1 base from V and 6 bases from J, with 27 bases between. Here the CDR3 DNA reads TGTGCCAGCAGTGACTATAGGGGGACATGGACTTCTACCTTCGATGGCTACACCTTC. This gives the protein CASSDYRGTWTSTFDGYTF.

The chain employs TRBV5-1 and TRBJ2-5; TRBD2 agrees at 11 bases. TRBJ2-7 matches the DNA end more closely, so the J call is doubtful. This CDR3 contains 13 residues. Germline V CDR1 and CDR2: SGHRS, YFSETQ. CDR3: CASRGTSGYEQYF. In DNA form, the CDR3 reads TGCGCCAGCAGAGGGACTAGCGGCTACGAGCAGTACTTC.

This clone was detected only once. The chain links TRBV30 to TRBJ2-1, with a possible D match to TRBD2 (6 bases). The CDR3 has 13 residues. Trimming pared 3 bases from V and 3 bases from J, leaving 9 bases between. Looked up from germline, CDR1 is GTSNPN and CDR2 is SVGIG (reference sequence). CDR3 DNA: TGTGCCTGGAGGGGGGGTAGCTACAATGAGCAGTTCTTC. Translated, it gives CAWRGGSYNEQFF.

This chain links TRBV9 with TRBJ2-5; 10 bases fit TRBD2. Germline V lookup: CDR1 SGDLS, CDR2 YYNGEE. Trimming took 0 bases from V and 7 from J; bases not matched to a gene: 9. This CDR3 region has 16 residues. CDR3 in amino acids: CASSVGGLAEWGTQYF. The CDR3 nucleotides read TGTGCCAGCAGCGTAGGAGGACTAGCGGAATGGGGGACCCAGTACTTC.

This chain connects TRBV2 to TRBJ1-1; 9 positions agree with TRBD1. CDR3 length: 14 residues. Looked up from germline, CDR1 is SNHLY and CDR2 is FYNNEI. Unmatched junction bases numbered 3, after V lost 6 bases and J lost 1 base. The CDR3 DNA sequence: TGTGCCAGCAGGGGGGGACAGGGGAACACTGAAGCTTTCTTT. Residues: CASRGGQGNTEAFF.

J is TRBJ2-1 and V is TRBV7-9; no clear D. The CDR3 consists of 12 residues. Trimming shortened V by 5 bases and J by 10 bases, and 12 bases separated the two germline ends. Germline V lookup: CDR1 SEHNR, CDR2 FQNEAQ (reference sequence). CDR3 nucleotide sequence: TGTGCCAGCAGCCATGATCTCGGAGAGCAGTTCTTC. Its protein is CASSHDLGEQFF.

This sequence joins TRBV9 and TRBJ2-7; D perhaps matches TRBD2 (6 bases). The ends were cut back, 4 bases at V and 4 bases at J, with 15 bases in the middle. Germline V gene data show CDR1 as SGDLS and CDR2 as YYNGEE. The CDR3 spans 14 residues. CDR3 amino acids: CASSRGDLEYEQYF. CDR3 nucleotide sequence: TGTGCCAGCAGCAGAGGGGACTTAGAATACGAGCAGTACTTC.

The CDR3 region is CASSPNTAVGSNQPQHF. The CDR3 bases are TGTGCCAGCTCGCCTAATACGGCGGTGGGTAGCAATCAGCCCCAGCATTTT. The chain links TRBV18 to TRBJ1-5; D is unclear. Trimming shortened V by 6 bases and J by 0 bases, and 18 bases separated the two germline ends. This CDR3 spans 17 amino acids. Looked up from germline, CDR1 is KGHSH and CDR2 is LQKENI.

The CDR3 spells CASSLELGRGTYNEQFF. CDR3 in DNA: TGTGCCAGCAGCTTGGAGCTCGGGAGGGGGACCTACAATGAGCAGTTCTTC. V gene TRBV5-6 combines with J gene TRBJ2-1; 8 bases align to TRBD2. This CDR3 is built from 17 residues. V dropped 0 bases and J dropped 2; count of bases not matched to a gene: 7. The germline CDR1 and CDR2 sequences are SGHDT and YYEEEE.

This sequence joins TRBV6-5 and TRBJ1-1; 8 bases align to TRBD1. The CDR3 consists of 15 residues. Per germline, CDR1 MNHEY and CDR2 SVGAGI. The trim removed 0 bases at V and 5 bases at J, leaving 5 bases unmatched. The CDR3 reads CASSYSFQGATEAFF. The CDR3 DNA reads TGTGCCAGCAGTTACTCGTTCCAGGGGGCAACTGAAGCTTTCTTT.

J is TRBJ1-1 and V is TRBV7-2; maybe TRBD1 (5 bases). CDR3 size: 15 residues. The V and J ends lost 8 bases and 1 base respectively, with 17 bases between them. Germline V lookup: CDR1 SGHTA, CDR2 FQGNSA. For the CDR3, the DNA is TGTGCCAGCTGCGTCAGGGCCACCAGGAACACTGAAGCTTTCTTT. It specifies CASCVRATRNTEAFF.

The J gene is TRBJ2-1, the V gene TRBV15, with D unclear. V was cut by 4 bases and J by 15 bases, with 13 bases left in between. There are 11 residues in the CDR3. CDR1 is LNHNV and CDR2 is YYDKDF in the germline V gene (reference sequence). This CDR3 is CATSNGFDPFF. In nucleotides, the CDR3 is TGTGCCACCAGCAACGGGTTCGATCCGTTCTTC.

This clone was observed once. The gene calls are TRBV19 and TRBJ2-2; D not certain. Germline V gives CDR1 LNHDA, CDR2 SQIVND (reference sequence). This CDR3 has 15 residues. Trimming removed 8 bases from V and 1 base from J, with 14 bases in between. This CDR3 reads CASLTLTGNTGELFF. The CDR3 nucleotides are TGTGCCAGTCTCACACTGACTGGGAACACCGGGGAGCTGTTTTTT.

The genes are TRBV5-8 and TRBJ1-1; D not certain. V lost 1 base to trimming and J lost 1 base, with 11 bases between them. Germline-derived CDR1 and CDR2 are SGHTS and YDEGEE. This CDR3 is built from 15 residues. CDR3 region: CASSLSIFRNTEAFF. In DNA form, the CDR3 reads TGTGCCAGCAGCTTGTCTATTTTCCGGAACACTGAAGCTTTCTTT.

The J gene is TRBJ1-2, the V gene TRBV4-3; D unresolved. Per the germline V gene, CDR1 is LGHNA and CDR2 is YSLEER. Between the trimmed V and J ends, which lost 1 base and 5 bases, there was a span of 11 bases. The CDR3 consists of 14 residues. DNA for the CDR3: TGCGCCAGCAGCCAAGGTGTGGGAGGATATGGCTACACCTTC. The encoded protein is CASSQGVGGYGYTF.

This clone appeared a few times. This chain uses TRBV7-9 with TRBJ1-5; D gene uncertain. The germline V and J ends were trimmed by 4 bases and 9 bases, with 16 bases remaining between them. Per germline, CDR1 SEHNR and CDR2 FQNEAQ (reference sequence). The CDR3 runs 14 residues. The CDR3 loop is CASSSGFGVLPQHF. As DNA, the CDR3 is TGTGCCAGCAGCTCGGGGTTCGGGGTCCTGCCCCAGCATTTT.